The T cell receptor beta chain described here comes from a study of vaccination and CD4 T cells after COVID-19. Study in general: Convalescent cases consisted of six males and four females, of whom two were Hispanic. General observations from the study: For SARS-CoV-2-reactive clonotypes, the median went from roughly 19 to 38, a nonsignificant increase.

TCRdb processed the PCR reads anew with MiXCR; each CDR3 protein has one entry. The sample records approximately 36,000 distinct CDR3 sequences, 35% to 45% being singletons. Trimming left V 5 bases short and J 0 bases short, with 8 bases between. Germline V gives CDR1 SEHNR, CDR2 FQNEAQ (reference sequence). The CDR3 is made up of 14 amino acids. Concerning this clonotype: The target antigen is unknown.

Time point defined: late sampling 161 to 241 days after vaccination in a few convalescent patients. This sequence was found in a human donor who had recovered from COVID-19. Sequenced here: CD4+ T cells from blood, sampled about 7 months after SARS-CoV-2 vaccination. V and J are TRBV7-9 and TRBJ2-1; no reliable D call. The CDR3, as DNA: TGTGCCAGCAGCCAACTAAGCTCCTACAATGAGCAGTTCTTC. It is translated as CASSQLSSYNEQFF.